This T cell receptor beta chain was identified during a study of cytomegalovirus exposure and HLA in healthy donors. This clone came up once. Germline CDR1 reads SNHLY; CDR2 reads FYNNEI. The trim removed 5 bases at V and 3 bases at J, leaving 5 bases unmatched. The CDR3 runs 15 residues. The PCR ran on 60 Vbeta and 13 Jbeta primers. Profiling relied on immunoSEQ multiplex PCR, and the TCRdb table lists in-frame clones only, not all of them. Altogether some 110,000 clones are present, about 81% being singletons, with the ten largest covering about 1.1%. J is TRBJ2-3 and V is TRBV2, with 10 bases lining up with TRBD2. The sample comprised PBMCs. The source of this sequence is a woman between 25 and 40 years old in good health and CMV-seronegative. This chain's CDR3 is CASSIPSGSTDTQYF. The CDR3 bases are TGTGCCAGCAGTATACCTAGCGGGAGTACAGATACGCAGTATTTT. Drawing the rest from reference TRBV2 and TRBJ2-3, the complete variable domain is EPEVTQTPSHQVTQMGQEVILRCVPISNHLYFYWYRQILGQKVEFLVSFYNNEISEKSEIFDDQFSVERPDGSNFTLKIRSTKLEDSAMYFCASSIPSGSTDTQYFGPGTRLTVL.